Below, 12 T cell receptor beta chains from the same sample are listed, as sequenced in a study of a mutant IDH1 vaccine in newly diagnosed glioma. No antigen has been assigned to these receptors. Time point defined: week 35, safety follow-up. Vaccination comprised doses that each held 300 ug of mutant IDH1 20-mer peptide, plus topical imiquimod. TCRdb's table, derived via immunoSEQ multiplex PCR, lists solely in-frame clones and lacks some. In the table there are more than 60,000 clones, roughly four fifths of which are singletons. The sample consisted of PBMCs, taken from a glioma patient whose treatment included an IDH1 peptide vaccine. The receptors shown here come from a man aged 50-59 years with glioma.

V is TRBV30 and J is TRBJ1-4; D might be TRBD1 (5 bases). With 2 bases removed from V and 7 bases from J, the gap between germline ends came to 20 bases. Germline loops: CDR1 GTSNPN, CDR2 SVGIG (reference sequence). This CDR3 spans 16 amino acids. In DNA form, the CDR3 reads TGTGCCTGGAGTTCCCACGGGAGGGGCAAGAGTGAAAAACTGTTTTTT. It encodes CAWSSHGRGKSEKLFF.

Only a few counts were recorded for this clone. The chain uses TRBV7-8 and TRBJ1-5, with D maybe TRBD1 (5 bases). CDR1 and CDR2 from the germline V gene are SGHVS and FQNEAQ. This CDR3 region has 15 residues. The V end was cut by 1 base, the J end by 5 bases, with 12 bases between. As DNA, the CDR3 is TGTGCCAGCAGCTTAGATTCGACAGCAGATCAGCCCCAGCATTTT. It codes for CASSLDSTADQPQHF.

This clone was detected a few times. The chain uses TRBV4-2 and TRBJ2-7, with TRBD1 matching 7 bases. Germline V gene sequence: CDR1 LGHNA, CDR2 YNFKEQ. Losses at the gene ends were 4 bases for V and 4 bases for J; bases not matched to a gene: 16. The length of the CDR3 is 17 residues. DNA of the CDR3: TGTGCCAGCAGCCCTCGTCCCAACCGGGACAGAACATACGAGCAGTACTTC. Encoded protein: CASSPRPNRDRTYEQYF.

There are a few counts of this clone. The rearrangement joins TRBV10-3 to TRBJ1-2; TRBD1 matches 8 bases. The CDR3 has 13 amino acids. The V segment lost 6 bases and the J segment 3 bases; nucleotides outside the gene matches: 3. Per germline, CDR1 ENHRY and CDR2 SYGVKD. CDR3 in amino acids: CAIRQGADYGYTF. The CDR3, as DNA: TGTGCCATCAGGCAGGGGGCTGACTATGGCTACACCTTC.

The chain links TRBV19 to TRBJ1-2, with TRBD1 matching 8 bases. There are 13 residues in the CDR3. Trimming cost V 5 bases and J 6 bases; bases outside gene matches: 5. Germline V CDR1 and CDR2: LNHDA, SQIVND (reference sequence). This CDR3 reads CASSVGTGHGYTF. CDR3 bases: TGTGCCAGTAGTGTGGGGACAGGACATGGCTACACCTTC.

As concerns this clone: At one of its ends the junction is not consistent with the germline gene, which may arise from a read error. The CDR3, as DNA: TGTGCTAGCAGCGCCGCCAGACTAGCGGGGGTAGAGACCCAGTACTTC. Translation: CASSAARLAGVETQYF. The rearrangement links TRBV7-7 to TRBJ2-5; 12 positions agree with TRBD2. The CDR3 length is 16 residues. Germline V CDR1 and CDR2: SSHAT, FNYEAQ (reference sequence).

The chain is built from TRBV5-1 and TRBJ1-1; 8 bases fit TRBD1. This CDR3 has 16 amino acids. Germline assignment: CDR1 SGHRS and CDR2 YFSETQ. The V gene end was trimmed by 4 bases and the J gene end by 2 bases; junction bases not matched to a gene: 10. The CDR3 DNA follows: TGCGCCAGCAGCCTAACTACTGGGACAGGAAACACTGAAGCTTTCTTT. It yields the protein CASSLTTGTGNTEAFF.

The rearrangement joins TRBV7-2 to TRBJ2-7; D is undetermined. The CDR3 is 13 amino acids. Germline V gene data show CDR1 as SGHTA and CDR2 as FQGNSA. Trimming took off 4 bases at V and 3 bases at J, with 10 bases between the two ends. CDR3 bases: TGTGCCAGCAGCTCATCCCCCATCTACGAGCAGTACTTC. It is translated as CASSSSPIYEQYF.

This clone came up a few times. This chain connects TRBV27 to TRBJ1-6, with 7 bases identical to TRBD1. Germline V CDR1 and CDR2: MNHEY, SMNVEV (reference sequence). The V and J ends lost 3 bases and 10 bases, in that order; junction bases with no gene match: 6. The CDR3 sequence is 14 residues long. In DNA form, the CDR3 reads TGTGCCAGCAGTTTCAGGGGGTTACAATCACCCCTCCACTTT. This sequence encodes CASSFRGLQSPLHF.

This clone has more than one count but fewer than ten. This chain joins TRBV5-6 and TRBJ1-1; 8 positions agree with TRBD1. From germline, CDR1 is SGHDT and CDR2 YYEEEE. The CDR3 loop spans 14 amino acids. V was pared by 4 bases and J by 5 bases, with 7 bases of the junction left unmatched. The CDR3 reads CASSPQGAWTEAFF. For the CDR3, the DNA is TGTGCCAGCAGCCCTCAGGGGGCGTGGACTGAAGCTTTCTTT.

This clone has more than one count but fewer than ten. The chain links TRBV4-1 to TRBJ1-6; D unclear. The CDR3 totals 12 residues. The germline CDR1 and CDR2 sequences are MGHRA and YSYEKL. Trimming removed 2 bases at V and 6 bases at J, with 2 bases between. CDR3 sequence reads: CASSQINSPLHF. The CDR3 coding sequence is TGCGCCAGCAGCCAAATTAATTCACCCCTCCACTTT.

The chain employs TRBV7-2 and TRBJ1-5; tentatively, D is TRBD1 (6 bases). The CDR3 is 14 amino acids. V lost 5 bases and J 3 bases, leaving 11 bases between the germline ends. Germline loops: CDR1 SGHTA, CDR2 FQGNSA. The CDR3 DNA reads TGTGCCAGCAGCCCCGGGGGCAACAATCAGCCCCAGCATTTT. Translated: CASSPGGNNQPQHF.